This TCR beta chain stems from a study of cytotoxic CD8 clonotypes in ibrutinib-treated CLL. Across the study: Mean productive templates were about 260,000; mean productive rearrangements were over 80,000. General observations from the study: Stable or contracted on treatment, public clonotypes were also uncommon. Age-matched healthy donor levels were exceeded by baseline clonality, which tracked circulating CD8+ T-cell counts.

This clone was seen a few times. What it binds is not known. Method: immunoSEQ multiplex PCR; TCRdb's copy keeps in-frame clones and lacks some. This sample yields 75,000 to 90,000 clones, of which around 78% are seen a single time; roughly 40% belongs to the top ten. The germline CDR1 and CDR2 sequences are SEHNR and FQNEAQ (reference sequence). The CDR3 has 14 amino acids. The V end lost 5 bases, the J end lost 0 bases, and 11 bases lay between the germline ends. V usage is TRBV7-9 and J usage is TRBJ2-7; D perhaps matches TRBD1 (5 bases). The specimen was PBMCs, collected after 24 months of ibrutinib treatment. This sequence originates from a human donor with chronic lymphocytic leukemia. The CDR3 reads CASSPRQSSYEQYF. Here the CDR3 DNA reads TGTGCCAGCAGCCCTCGACAGAGCTCCTACGAGCAGTACTTC.